This T cell receptor beta chain comes out of a study of blood T cell repertoires in COVID-19. As for the study in general: Spain, Italy and the United States supplied samples that represented acute and convalescent COVID-19. Sources were T cells, B-cell-depleted T cells, or PBMCs; the material itself was cDNA or gDNA.

Sequencing was performed with immunoSEQ multiplex PCR; in TCRdb, only in-frame clones are kept and a portion is missing. The sample has fewer than 65,000 clones; about 88% are singletons. The V gene's germline CDR1 is MNHEY and CDR2 SMNVEV (reference sequence). V lost 3 bases, J lost 6 bases, and 18 bases lay in between. The CDR3 consists of 16 residues. The sequenced material came from peripheral blood. This receptor was obtained from a human donor in a cohort sampled during active COVID-19. The rearrangement links TRBV27 to TRBJ2-1, with D tentatively TRBD1 (5 bases). The CDR3 loop reads CASSFRGSGARNEQFF. The CDR3 DNA reads TGTGCCAGCAGTTTCCGAGGCAGTGGGGCGCGCAATGAGCAGTTCTTC.